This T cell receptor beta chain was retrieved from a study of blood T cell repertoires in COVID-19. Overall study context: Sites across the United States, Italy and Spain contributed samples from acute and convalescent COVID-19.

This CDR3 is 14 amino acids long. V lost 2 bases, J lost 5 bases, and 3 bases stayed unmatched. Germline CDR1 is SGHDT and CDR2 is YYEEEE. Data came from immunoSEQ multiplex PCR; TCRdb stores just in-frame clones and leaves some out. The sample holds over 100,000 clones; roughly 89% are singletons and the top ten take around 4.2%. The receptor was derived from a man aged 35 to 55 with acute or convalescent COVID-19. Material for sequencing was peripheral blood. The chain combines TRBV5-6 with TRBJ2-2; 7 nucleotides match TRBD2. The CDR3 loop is CASSLGGRTGELFF. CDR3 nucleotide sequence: TGTGCCAGCAGCTTAGGCGGGAGAACCGGGGAGCTGTTTTTT. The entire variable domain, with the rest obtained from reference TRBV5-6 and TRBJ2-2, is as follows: DAGVTQSPTHLIKTRGQQVTLRCSPKSGHDTVSWYQQALGQGPQFIFQYYEEEERQRGNFPDRFSGHQFPNYSSELNVNALLLGDSALYLCASSLGGRTGELFFGEGSRLTVL.